This T cell receptor beta chain was recovered during a study of blood T cell repertoires in COVID-19. Study summary: Samples taken during acute and convalescent COVID-19 were collected in the United States, Italy and Spain.

V lost 0 bases, J lost 6 bases, and 10 bases lay in between. Germline CDR1 and CDR2: SGHNT and YYREEE (reference sequence). This CDR3 spans 15 amino acids. Clones were read by immunoSEQ multiplex PCR, and TCRdb kept only the in-frame ones, dropping some. The sample lists fewer than 60,000 clones, 79% occurring once. The chain recombines TRBV5-4 with TRBJ1-6; tentative D call: TRBD1 (5 bases). Sequenced input: peripheral blood. This TCR was recovered from a man between 65 and 79 years old with acute or convalescent COVID-19. Here the CDR3 reads CASSLAGGGNSPLHF. CDR3 nucleotides: TGTGCCAGCAGCTTGGCGGGGGGGGGTAATTCACCCCTCCACTTT.